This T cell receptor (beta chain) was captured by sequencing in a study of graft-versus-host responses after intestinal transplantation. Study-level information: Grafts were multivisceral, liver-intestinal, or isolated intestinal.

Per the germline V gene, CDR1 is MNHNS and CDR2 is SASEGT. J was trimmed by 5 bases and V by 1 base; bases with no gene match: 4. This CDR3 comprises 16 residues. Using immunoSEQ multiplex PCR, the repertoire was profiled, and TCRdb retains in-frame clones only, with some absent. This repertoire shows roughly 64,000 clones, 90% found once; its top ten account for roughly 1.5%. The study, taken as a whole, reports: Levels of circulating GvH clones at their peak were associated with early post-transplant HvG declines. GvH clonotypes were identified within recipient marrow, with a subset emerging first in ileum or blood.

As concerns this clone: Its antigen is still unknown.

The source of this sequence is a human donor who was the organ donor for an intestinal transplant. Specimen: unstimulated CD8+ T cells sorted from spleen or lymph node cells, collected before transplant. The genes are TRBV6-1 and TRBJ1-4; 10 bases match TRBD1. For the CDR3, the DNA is TGTGCCAGCAGTGAAGTCCCGGGACAGGGGAATGAAAAACTGTTTTTT. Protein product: CASSEVPGQGNEKLFF.